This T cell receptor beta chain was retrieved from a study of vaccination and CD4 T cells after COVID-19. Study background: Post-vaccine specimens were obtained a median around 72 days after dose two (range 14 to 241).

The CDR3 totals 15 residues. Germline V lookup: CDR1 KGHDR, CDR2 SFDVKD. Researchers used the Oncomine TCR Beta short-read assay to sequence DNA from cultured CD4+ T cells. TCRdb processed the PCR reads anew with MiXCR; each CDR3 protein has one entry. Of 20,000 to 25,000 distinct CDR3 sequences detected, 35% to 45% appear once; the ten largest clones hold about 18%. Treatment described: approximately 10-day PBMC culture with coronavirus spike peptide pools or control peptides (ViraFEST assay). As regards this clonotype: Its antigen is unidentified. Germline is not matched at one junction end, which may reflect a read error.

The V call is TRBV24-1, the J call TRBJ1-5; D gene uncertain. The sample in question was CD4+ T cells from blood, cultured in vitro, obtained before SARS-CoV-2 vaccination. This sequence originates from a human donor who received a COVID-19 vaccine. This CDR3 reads CTTSDARNSNQPQHF. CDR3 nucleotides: TGTACCACCAGTGATGCCCGCAATAGCAATCAGCCCCAGCATTTT.